One TCR beta chain is described in this entry. This entry is derived from a study of blood T cell repertoires in COVID-19. On the study more broadly: Acute and convalescent COVID-19 samples came from the United States, Italy and Spain.

Study processing details: Counts of nucleated cells, estimated from reference gene primer amplification, were obtained. Data came from immunoSEQ multiplex PCR; TCRdb stores just in-frame clones and leaves some out. Clonal size and the V and J genes are those of that table, whereas D and trimming came from the DNA. This sample carries about 300,000 clones, about nine tenths of them seen once, and the ten largest clones take less than 11%. Participants were aged roughly 18 to 90 years, lived in 25 or so US areas, and enrolled virtually. Categorization into cohorts depended on clinical history that participants reported. This CDR3 contains 15 residues. Trimming left V 1 base short and J 5 bases short, with 14 bases between. Germline lookup yields CDR1 SGHTA and CDR2 FQGNSA.

Sequenced input: PBMCs or T cells enriched from blood (not recorded which). The chain employs TRBV7-2 and TRBJ1-1; D remains unclear. This receptor was obtained from a woman aged 18-35 years who had recovered from COVID-19. CDR3 amino acids: CASSLDSRGWTEAFF. DNA of the CDR3: TGTGCCAGCAGCTTAGATTCCCGGGGATGGACTGAAGCTTTCTTT.